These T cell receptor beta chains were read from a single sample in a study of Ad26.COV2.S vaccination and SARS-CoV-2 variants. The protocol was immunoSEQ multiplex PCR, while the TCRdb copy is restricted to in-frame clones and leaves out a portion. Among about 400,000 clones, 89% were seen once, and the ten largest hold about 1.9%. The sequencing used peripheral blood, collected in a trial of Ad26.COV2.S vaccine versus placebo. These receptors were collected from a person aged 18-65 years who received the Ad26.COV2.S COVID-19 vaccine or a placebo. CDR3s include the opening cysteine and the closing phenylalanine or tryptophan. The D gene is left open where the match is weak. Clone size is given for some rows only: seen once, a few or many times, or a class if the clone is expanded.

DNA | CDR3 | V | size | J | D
TGTGCCAGCACCGGGACTAGCGGGAGGGCAGGGTACAATGAGCAGTTCTTC | CASTGTSGRAGYNEQFF | TRBV7-9 | NA | TRBJ2-1 | TRBD2
TGTGCCAGCAGCCCAGACAGGACAGTGTGGAAAAACATTCAGTACTTC | CASSPDRTVWKNIQYF | TRBV28 | NA | TRBJ2-4 | NA
TGTGCCAGCAGCCAAGATCGCGGGGAGGGTGAAGCTTTCTTT | CASSQDRGEGEAFF | TRBV3-1/TRBV3-2 | NA | TRBJ1-1 | NA
TGTGCCAGCAGCTGGGGGGGGGACACTGAAGCTTTCTTT | CASSWGGDTEAFF | TRBV11-2 | NA | TRBJ1-1 | NA
TGTGCCAGCAGGGCGGGACTCGGCTCCTACAATGAGCAGTTCTTC | CASRAGLGSYNEQFF | TRBV2 | NA | TRBJ2-1 | NA
TGTGCCAGCAGCCAAGAAGGGCCAGCGGACCTCTCCTACGAGCAGTACTTC | CASSQEGPADLSYEQYF | TRBV4-2 | few | TRBJ2-7 | NA
TGTGCCAGCAGCAAGCGATACGGGAGCGGGGAGCTGTTTTTT | CASSKRYGSGELFF | TRBV11-3 | NA | TRBJ2-2 | NA
TGTGCCAGCACCGTAGGGCCCAAGCGGGAGGGGTTCTTC | CASTVGPKREGFF | TRBV12-3/TRBV12-4 | NA | TRBJ2-1 | TRBD2
TGTGCCAGCAGCACCTCGGGGGGTGAAGCTTTCTTT | CASSTSGGEAFF | TRBV7-6 | NA | TRBJ1-1 | NA
TGCAGCGTATCGCATCGTGGATTCATGAACACTGAAGCTTTCTTT | CSVSHRGFMNTEAFF | TRBV29-1 | few | TRBJ1-1 | NA
TGTGCCAGCAGTGAAGCTCGCCGTCCTCACAATGAGCAGTTCTTC | CASSEARRPHNEQFF | TRBV6-1 | NA | TRBJ2-1 | NA
TGTGCCAGCAGCCTCCAGACCGGGGAGCTGTTTTTT | CASSLQTGELFF | TRBV7-3 | NA | TRBJ2-2 | NA
TGCGCCAGCAACCCGGGCCGGGACGTTCTTGTCTATGAGCAGTTCTTC | CASNPGRDVLVYEQFF | TRBV10-2 | few | TRBJ2-1 | NA
TGCGCCAGCAGCCAGAGACAGACCTCCTACAATGAGCAGTTCTTC | CASSQRQTSYNEQFF | TRBV4-3 | NA | TRBJ2-1 | NA
TGTGCCAGCAGTGAAGAGGTGGGGAGCTCCTACAATGAGCAGTTCTTC | CASSEEVGSSYNEQFF | TRBV6-1 | NA | TRBJ2-1 | NA
TGTGCCTGGAGTGTATTTGCTGGCACCGGGGAGCTGTTTTTT | CAWSVFAGTGELFF | TRBV30 | NA | TRBJ2-2 | NA
TGTGCTAGTGGTCCCAGAAACACTGAAGCTTTCTTT | CASGPRNTEAFF | TRBV12-5 | few | TRBJ1-1 | NA
TGCGCCAGTTCGGGACTAGCGGACAATGAGCAGTTCTTC | CASSGLADNEQFF | TRBV5-1 | NA | TRBJ2-1 | TRBD2
TGTGCCAGCAGCGTAGGCCAGGGGGCAGGCGAGCAGTACTTC | CASSVGQGAGEQYF | TRBV9 | NA | TRBJ2-7 | TRBD1
TGTGCCAGCAGCTTGTCATTGGGCAATGAGCAGTTCTTC | CASSLSLGNEQFF | TRBV7-7 | NA | TRBJ2-1 | NA
TGCGCCAGCAGGGCCGGACTATCTGGGGCCAACGTCCTGACTTTC | CASRAGLSGANVLTF | TRBV5-1 | NA | TRBJ2-6 | NA
TGTGCCAGCAGCTCCACGACGAGTCCCCTCGAGCAGTACTTC | CASSSTTSPLEQYF | TRBV9 | NA | TRBJ2-7 | NA
TGTGCCAGCAGCTTACAGGGTTCCCTAGCGGAGACCCAGTACTTC | CASSLQGSLAETQYF | TRBV11-2 | NA | TRBJ2-5 | NA
TGTGCCAGCAGCGGAATACGACCGGGACGGAGTCTATCTGTTGTGAGTTTT | CASSGIRPGRSLSVVSF | TRBV9 | once | TRBJ1-3 | NA
TGTGCCAGCAGCCAAGATACAGTCTATGGCTACACCTTC | CASSQDTVYGYTF | TRBV3-1/TRBV3-2 | NA | TRBJ1-2 | NA
TGTGCCATGGCCGGGGCTAGCAATCAGCCCCAGCATTTT | CAMAGASNQPQHF | TRBV10-3 | once | TRBJ1-5 | NA
TGTGCCAGCGGACAGGGGTTAGACTCCTCTGGAAACACCATATATTTT | CASGQGLDSSGNTIYF | TRBV19 | NA | TRBJ1-3 | TRBD1
TGCGCCAGCAGCCAAGATGGGCTCGCGGCGGGAGGTGGGTGGAATGAGCAGTTCTTC | CASSQDGLAAGGGWNEQFF | TRBV4-1 | NA | TRBJ2-1 | TRBD2
TGTGCCAGCAGCCAAGACCCTAGCGGGAGGGCCCCCTACGAGCAGTACTTC | CASSQDPSGRAPYEQYF | TRBV14 | few | TRBJ2-7 | TRBD2
TGTGCCAGCAGTCTTCAGGGAAGCAAGACCCAGTACTTC | CASSLQGSKTQYF | TRBV28 | NA | TRBJ2-5 | NA
TGTGCCACCAGTGCCGCGTTCGGGGGAGGCGCCCCGAACACCGGGGAGCTGTTTTTT | CATSAAFGGGAPNTGELFF | TRBV24-1 | NA | TRBJ2-2 | NA
TGTGCCAGCACCCGGCAGGACATTCGAAACGAGCAGTACTTC | CASTRQDIRNEQYF | TRBV5-5 | NA | TRBJ2-7 | NA
TGTGCCAGCAGCCAAGGTCGGCAGAACTATGGCTACACCTTC | CASSQGRQNYGYTF | TRBV4-2 | NA | TRBJ1-2 | NA
TGTGCCAGCTCGGGGAGGAGAGGTACTAGCACAGATACGCAGTATTTT | CASSGRRGTSTDTQYF | TRBV18 | NA | TRBJ2-3 | NA
TGTGCCAGCAGTTTAAAGAGCTCCTATAATTCACCCCTCCACTTT | CASSLKSSYNSPLHF | TRBV27 | NA | TRBJ1-6 | NA
TGTGCCAGCAGTAGACTAGCGTTCCAAGAGACCCAGTACTTC | CASSRLAFQETQYF | TRBV9 | NA | TRBJ2-5 | TRBD2
TGTGCCAGCAGCTTACGGGAGGGCCTCTATGAGCAGTTCTTC | CASSLREGLYEQFF | TRBV11-3 | NA | TRBJ2-1 | TRBD2
TGTGCCAGCAGCCAACGACTAGCGGGAGGAGGGGATACGCAGTATTTT | CASSQRLAGGGDTQYF | TRBV5-4 | NA | TRBJ2-3 | TRBD2
TGTGCCAGCAGGCGGACAGGGGGCGACGAGCAGTACTTC | CASRRTGGDEQYF | TRBV25-1 | NA | TRBJ2-7 | TRBD1
TGTGCCAGCAGCCCCGGGGGGGTCGGCAATGAGCAGTTCTTC | CASSPGGVGNEQFF | TRBV13 | NA | TRBJ2-1 | TRBD2
TGTGCCATCAGTGTAGGTCCAGCGGCCCCCACTGAGCAGTTCTTC | CAISVGPAAPTEQFF | TRBV10-3 | NA | TRBJ2-1 | NA
TGCGCCAGCAGCTTGGACAGCCCCGTGGATACGCAGTATTTT | CASSLDSPVDTQYF | TRBV5-1 | NA | TRBJ2-3 | NA
TGTGCCAGCAGTCCCTGGGAACTAGCGGGTTCAGATACGCAGTATTTT | CASSPWELAGSDTQYF | TRBV7-3 | NA | TRBJ2-3 | TRBD2
TGTGCCAGCAGCTTAGGGGCGGGAGCCGGGGAGCTGTTTTTT | CASSLGAGAGELFF | TRBV7-6 | NA | TRBJ2-2 | TRBD2
TGTGCCAGCAGCGTCGGGACAGCCTACAATGAGCAGTTCTTC | CASSVGTAYNEQFF | TRBV9 | NA | TRBJ2-1 | TRBD1
TGTGCCAGCAGCTTAGATCTGGTCACTGAAGCTTTCTTT | CASSLDLVTEAFF | TRBV7-2 | NA | TRBJ1-1 | NA
TGTGCCAGCAGATCCGGGACGGTCCCCTACGAGCAGTACTTC | CASRSGTVPYEQYF | TRBV28 | NA | TRBJ2-7 | NA
TGTGCCAGCAGCTTAGAGGGGTTGATGGGGAACACCGGGGAGCTGTTTTTT | CASSLEGLMGNTGELFF | TRBV11-2 | NA | TRBJ2-2 | NA
TGTGCCAGCAGTGATGGTGTTGGGGGCACAGATACGCAGTATTTT | CASSDGVGGTDTQYF | TRBV6-1 | NA | TRBJ2-3 | NA
TGTGCCAGCAGGATGGAAAGAGAGGGAGACACCTTC | CASRMEREGDTF | TRBV6-5 | NA | TRBJ1-2 | NA
TGTGCCAGCAGTCCTGCCCTGGCTAGCGGGAGGTACGAGCAGTACTTC | CASSPALASGRYEQYF | TRBV28 | NA | TRBJ2-7 | TRBD2
TGTGCCAGCAGCGTCAAGACTAGGTGGGGCACAGATACGCAGTATTTT | CASSVKTRWGTDTQYF | TRBV11-2 | NA | TRBJ2-3 | NA
TGTGCCAGCAGTCCGCGGACAGGGATAACTGAAGCTTTCTTT | CASSPRTGITEAFF | TRBV27 | NA | TRBJ1-1 | TRBD1
TGTGCCAGTCGCCTGGGCCTAGCGGGAGTGGCGAGCACCGGGGAGCTGTTTTTT | CASRLGLAGVASTGELFF | TRBV19 | NA | TRBJ2-2 | TRBD2
TGTGCCAGCAGTTTAACCCTGACAGGGGAGTATGGCTACACCTTC | CASSLTLTGEYGYTF | TRBV27 | NA | TRBJ1-2 | TRBD1